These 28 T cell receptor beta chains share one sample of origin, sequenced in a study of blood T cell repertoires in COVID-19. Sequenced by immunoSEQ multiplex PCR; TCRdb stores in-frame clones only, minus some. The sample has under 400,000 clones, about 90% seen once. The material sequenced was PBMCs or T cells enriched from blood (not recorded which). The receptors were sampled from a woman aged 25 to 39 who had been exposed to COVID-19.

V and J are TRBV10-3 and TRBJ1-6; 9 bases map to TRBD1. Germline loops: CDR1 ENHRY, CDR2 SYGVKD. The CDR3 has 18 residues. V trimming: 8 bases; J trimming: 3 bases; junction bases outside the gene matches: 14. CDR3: CAISPGQGEGDYNSPLHF. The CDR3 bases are TGTGCCATCTCACCGGGACAGGGAGAGGGGGACTATAATTCACCCCTCCACTTT.

The CDR3 spells CASSHSSGGTYEQYF. The CDR3 DNA reads as TGTGCCAGCAGCCACTCTAGCGGGGGGACCTACGAGCAGTACTTC. The J gene is TRBJ2-7, the V gene TRBV28, with TRBD2 identical over 11 bases. Unmatched junction bases numbered 6, after V lost 6 bases and J lost 2 bases. Germline CDR1 and CDR2: MDHEN and SYDVKM. The length of the CDR3 is 15 residues.

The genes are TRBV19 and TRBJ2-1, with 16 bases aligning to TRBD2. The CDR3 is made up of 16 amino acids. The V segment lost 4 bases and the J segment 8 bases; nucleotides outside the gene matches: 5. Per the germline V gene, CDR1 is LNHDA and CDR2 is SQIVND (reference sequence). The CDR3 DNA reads TGTGCCAGTAGTAGGGGACTAGCGGGAGGGTGGGATGAGCAGTTCTTC. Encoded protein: CASSRGLAGGWDEQFF.

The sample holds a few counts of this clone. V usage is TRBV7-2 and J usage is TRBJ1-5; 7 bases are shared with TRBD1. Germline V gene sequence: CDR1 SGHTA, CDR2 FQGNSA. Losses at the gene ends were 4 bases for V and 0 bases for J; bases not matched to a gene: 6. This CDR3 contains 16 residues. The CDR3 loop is CASSYTGTVSNQPQHF. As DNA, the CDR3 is TGTGCCAGCAGCTATACCGGGACAGTTAGCAATCAGCCCCAGCATTTT.

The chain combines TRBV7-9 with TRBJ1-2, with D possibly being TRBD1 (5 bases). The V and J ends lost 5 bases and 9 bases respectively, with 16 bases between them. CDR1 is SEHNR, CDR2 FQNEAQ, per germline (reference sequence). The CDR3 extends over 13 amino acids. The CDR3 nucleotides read TGTGCCAGCAGCACCCGACAGTTGGAGAGCTACACCTTC. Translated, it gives CASSTRQLESYTF.

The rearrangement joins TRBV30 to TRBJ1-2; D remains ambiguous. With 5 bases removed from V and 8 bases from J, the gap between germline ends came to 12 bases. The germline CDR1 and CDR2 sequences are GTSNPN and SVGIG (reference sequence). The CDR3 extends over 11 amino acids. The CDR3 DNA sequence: TGTGCCTGGGAGGCGGGGTTGGGCTACACCTTC. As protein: CAWEAGLGYTF.

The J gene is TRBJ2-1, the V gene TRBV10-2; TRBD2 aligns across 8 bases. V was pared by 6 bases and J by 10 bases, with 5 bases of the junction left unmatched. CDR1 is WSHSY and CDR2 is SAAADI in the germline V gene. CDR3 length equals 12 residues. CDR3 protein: CASSVSGTEQFF. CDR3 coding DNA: TGCGCCAGCAGCGTTAGCGGGACGGAGCAGTTCTTC.

This CDR3 is CASSPSPGSGEREQYF. CDR3 DNA: TGTGCCAGCAGTCCCTCACCGGGCTCGGGGGAGCGCGAGCAGTACTTC. The V gene is TRBV28, the J gene TRBJ2-7, with D maybe TRBD2 (6 bases). There are 16 residues in the CDR3. V lost 5 bases, J lost 6 bases, and 23 bases lay in between. The germline V gene encodes CDR1 MDHEN and CDR2 SYDVKM.

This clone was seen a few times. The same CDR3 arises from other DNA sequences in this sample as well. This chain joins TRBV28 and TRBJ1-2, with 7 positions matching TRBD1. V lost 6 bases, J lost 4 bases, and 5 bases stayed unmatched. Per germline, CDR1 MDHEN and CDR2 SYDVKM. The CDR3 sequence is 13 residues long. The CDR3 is CASSLRGSYGYTF. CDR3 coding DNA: TGTGCCAGCAGCCTCAGGGGGTCCTATGGCTACACCTTC.

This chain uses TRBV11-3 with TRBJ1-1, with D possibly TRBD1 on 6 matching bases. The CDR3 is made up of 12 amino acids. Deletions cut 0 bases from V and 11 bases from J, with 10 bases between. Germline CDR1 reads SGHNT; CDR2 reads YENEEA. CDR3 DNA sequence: TGTGCCAGCAGCTTAGAGGGGGCTGGGGCTTTCTTT. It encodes CASSLEGAGAFF.

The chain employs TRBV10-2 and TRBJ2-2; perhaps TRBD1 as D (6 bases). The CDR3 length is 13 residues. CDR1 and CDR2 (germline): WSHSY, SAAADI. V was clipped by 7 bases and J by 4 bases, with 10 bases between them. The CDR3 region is CASITGSTGELFF. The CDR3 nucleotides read TGCGCCAGCATTACAGGGTCCACCGGGGAGCTGTTTTTT.

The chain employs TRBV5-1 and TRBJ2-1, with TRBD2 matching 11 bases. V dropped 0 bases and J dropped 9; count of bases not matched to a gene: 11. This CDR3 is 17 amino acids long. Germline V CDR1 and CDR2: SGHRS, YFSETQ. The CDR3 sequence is CASSLVTSGMGKGEQFF. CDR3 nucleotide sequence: TGCGCCAGCAGCTTGGTGACTAGCGGGATGGGGAAGGGTGAGCAGTTCTTC.

The CDR3 loop is CASAGNNQPQHF. CDR3 coding DNA: TGTGCCAGCGCAGGGAACAATCAGCCCCAGCATTTT. The genes are TRBV2 and TRBJ1-5; D might be TRBD1 (5 bases). This CDR3 contains 12 residues. Germline V gene data show CDR1 as SNHLY and CDR2 as FYNNEI. V lost 8 bases and J 3 bases, leaving 8 bases between the germline ends.

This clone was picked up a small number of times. The CDR3, as DNA: TGTGCCAGCAGCCCAACAGGGCACGGGGAGCTGTTTTTT. Translated, it gives CASSPTGHGELFF. The J gene is TRBJ2-2, the V gene TRBV5-6, with a tentative D call TRBD1 (6 bases). Trimming stripped 4 bases from V and 7 bases from J, with 11 bases between. The germline V gene encodes CDR1 SGHDT and CDR2 YYEEEE. The CDR3 is 13 residues long.

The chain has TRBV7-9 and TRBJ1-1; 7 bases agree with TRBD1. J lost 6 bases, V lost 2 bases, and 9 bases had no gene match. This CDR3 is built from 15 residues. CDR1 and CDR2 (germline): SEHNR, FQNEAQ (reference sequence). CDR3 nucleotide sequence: TGTGCCAGCAGCTTATGGGGCTCAGACAGGGCTGAAGCTTTCTTT. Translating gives CASSLWGSDRAEAFF.

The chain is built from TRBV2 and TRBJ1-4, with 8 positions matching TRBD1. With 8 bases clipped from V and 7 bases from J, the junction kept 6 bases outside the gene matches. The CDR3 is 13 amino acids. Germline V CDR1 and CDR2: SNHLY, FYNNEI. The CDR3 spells CASRQGITEKLFF. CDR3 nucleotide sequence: TGTGCCAGCCGACAGGGGATTACTGAAAAACTGTTTTTT.

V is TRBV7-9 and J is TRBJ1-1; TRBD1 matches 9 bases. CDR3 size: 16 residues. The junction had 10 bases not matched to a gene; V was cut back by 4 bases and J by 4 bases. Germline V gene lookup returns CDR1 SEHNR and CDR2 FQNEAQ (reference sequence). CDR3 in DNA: TGTGCCAGCAGCTCGGCCCTGGACAGGGGAGGCACTGAAGCTTTCTTT. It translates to CASSSALDRGGTEAFF.

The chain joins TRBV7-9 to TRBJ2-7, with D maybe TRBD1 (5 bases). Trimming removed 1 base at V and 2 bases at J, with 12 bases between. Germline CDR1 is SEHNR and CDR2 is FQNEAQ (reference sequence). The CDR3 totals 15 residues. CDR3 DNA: TGTGCCAGCAGCTTAGTAGCAGGGTCAACCTACGAGCAGTACTTC. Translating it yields CASSLVAGSTYEQYF.

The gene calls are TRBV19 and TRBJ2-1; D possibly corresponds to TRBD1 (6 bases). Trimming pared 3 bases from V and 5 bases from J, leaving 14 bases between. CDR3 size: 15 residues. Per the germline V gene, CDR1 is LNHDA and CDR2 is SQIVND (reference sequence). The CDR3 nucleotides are TGTGCCAGTAGTATCACCTACGGGACAAACAATGAGCAGTTCTTC. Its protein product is CASSITYGTNNEQFF.

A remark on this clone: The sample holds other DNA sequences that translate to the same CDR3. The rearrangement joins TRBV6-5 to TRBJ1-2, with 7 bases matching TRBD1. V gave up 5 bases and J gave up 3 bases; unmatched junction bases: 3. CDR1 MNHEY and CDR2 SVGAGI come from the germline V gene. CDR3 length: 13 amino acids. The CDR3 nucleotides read TGTGCCAGCAGTATCACAGGGGACTATGGCTACACCTTC. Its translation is CASSITGDYGYTF.

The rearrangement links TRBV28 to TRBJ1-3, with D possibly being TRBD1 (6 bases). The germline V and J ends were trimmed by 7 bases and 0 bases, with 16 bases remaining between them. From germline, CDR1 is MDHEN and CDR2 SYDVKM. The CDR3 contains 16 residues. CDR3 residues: CASTQQGMSSGNTIYF. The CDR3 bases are TGTGCCAGCACTCAGCAGGGGATGAGCTCTGGAAACACCATATATTTT.

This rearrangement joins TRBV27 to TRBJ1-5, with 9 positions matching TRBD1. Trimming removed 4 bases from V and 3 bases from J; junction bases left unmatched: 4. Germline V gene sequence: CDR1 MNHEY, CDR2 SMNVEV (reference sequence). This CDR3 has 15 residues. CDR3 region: CASSWGQGPNQPQHF. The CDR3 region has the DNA TGTGCCAGCAGTTGGGGACAGGGTCCCAATCAGCCCCAGCATTTT.

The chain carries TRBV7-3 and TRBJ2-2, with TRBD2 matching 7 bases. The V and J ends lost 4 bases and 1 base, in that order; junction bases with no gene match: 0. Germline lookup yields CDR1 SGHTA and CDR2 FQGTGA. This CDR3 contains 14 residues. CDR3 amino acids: CASSSSGNTGELFF. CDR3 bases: TGTGCCAGCAGCTCTAGCGGGAACACCGGGGAGCTGTTTTTT.

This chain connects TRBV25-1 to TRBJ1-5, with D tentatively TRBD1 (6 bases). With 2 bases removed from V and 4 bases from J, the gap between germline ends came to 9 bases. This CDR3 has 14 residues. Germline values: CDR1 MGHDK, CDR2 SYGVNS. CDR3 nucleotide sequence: TGTGCCAGCAGTGAACGACAGGATAATCAGCCCCAGCATTTT. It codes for CASSERQDNQPQHF.

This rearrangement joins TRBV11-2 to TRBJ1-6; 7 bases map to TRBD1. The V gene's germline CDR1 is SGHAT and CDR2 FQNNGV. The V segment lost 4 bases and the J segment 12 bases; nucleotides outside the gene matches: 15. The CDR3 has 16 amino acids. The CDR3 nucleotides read TGTGCCAGCAGCTCCAAAATTCTCGACAGGGTGAAACCCCTCCACTTT. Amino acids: CASSSKILDRVKPLHF.

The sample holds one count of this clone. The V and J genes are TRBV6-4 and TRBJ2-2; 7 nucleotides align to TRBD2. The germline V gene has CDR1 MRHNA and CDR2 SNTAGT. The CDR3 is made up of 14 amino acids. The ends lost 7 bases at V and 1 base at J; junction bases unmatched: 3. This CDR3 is CASKPSGNTGELFF. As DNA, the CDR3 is TGTGCCAGCAAGCCTAGCGGGAACACCGGGGAGCTGTTTTTT.

This CDR3 is CASTSPQAGVNTGELFF. CDR3 DNA sequence: TGTGCCAGCACCTCCCCCCAAGCGGGAGTAAACACCGGGGAGCTGTTTTTT. The chain joins TRBV2 to TRBJ2-2; TRBD2 agrees at 8 bases. The V segment lost 7 bases and the J segment 2 bases; nucleotides outside the gene matches: 12. The CDR3 runs to 17 residues. Per the germline V gene, CDR1 is SNHLY and CDR2 is FYNNEI.

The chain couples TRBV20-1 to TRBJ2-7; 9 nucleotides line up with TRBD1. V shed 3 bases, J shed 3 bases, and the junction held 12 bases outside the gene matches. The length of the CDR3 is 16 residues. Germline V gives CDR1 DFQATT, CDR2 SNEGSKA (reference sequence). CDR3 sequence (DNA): TGCAGTGCTAGTGCCGGGGCACAGGGGGCGGGCTACGAGCAGTACTTC. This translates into CSASAGAQGAGYEQYF.